These 5 T cell receptor beta chains were sequenced from one sample in a study of lymphopenia after photon versus proton radiotherapy (dated by TCRdb to between 2018 and 2020). The library came from the immunoSEQ multiplex PCR assay. In TCRdb, the immuneACCESS table is reduced to in-frame sequences with V and J assigned. These tables do not hold every clone; where another copy was compared, an unresolved V gene accounts for under half, and the others remain unexplained. The sample table contains 53,000 or so clones; only one count was recorded for around four fifths of them. The leading ten clones occupy 29% of the sample. Sequenced here: peripheral blood, sampled from a patient treated with photon-based radiotherapy. These TCRs come from a man aged 45 to 65 with gastric cancer.

The chain uses TRBV20-1 and TRBJ1-2; D unresolved. The germline V gene encodes CDR1 DFQATT and CDR2 SNEGSKA (reference sequence). The CDR3 has 10 amino acids. V lost 4 bases, J lost 7 bases, and 7 bases lay in between. The DNA for the CDR3 is TGCAGTGCTACAGGCGGTGGCTACACCTTC. This translates into CSATGGGYTF.

In DNA form, the CDR3 reads TGCGCCAGCAGCCAATGGACCCACGGCTCCTTGGAGCAGTACTTC. Translation gives CASSQWTHGSLEQYF. The chain couples TRBV4-1 to TRBJ2-7; D gene uncertain. Germline V gene data show CDR1 as MGHRA and CDR2 as YSYEKL. V gave up 2 bases and J gave up 7 bases, with 18 bases separating them. The CDR3 covers 15 residues.

The chain recombines TRBV27 with TRBJ1-1; D remains unclear. The ends were cut back, 3 bases at V and 2 bases at J, with 13 bases in the middle. CDR3 size: 15 residues. CDR1 and CDR2 from the germline V gene are MNHEY and SMNVEV (reference sequence). The CDR3 region has the DNA TGTGCCAGCAGTTTGTCAAAGGGTTCCAACACTGAAGCTTTCTTT. The encoded protein is CASSLSKGSNTEAFF.

The gene calls are TRBV5-4 and TRBJ2-7; TRBD1 matches at 10 bases. Germline lookup yields CDR1 SGHNT and CDR2 YYREEE (reference sequence). This CDR3 contains 15 residues. The ends lost 3 bases at V and 3 bases at J; junction bases unmatched: 6. The CDR3, as DNA: TGTGCCAGCAGCTCCGGACAGGGGGATAGCTACGAGCAGTACTTC. It codes for CASSSGQGDSYEQYF.

This chain joins TRBV29-1 and TRBJ2-7; a possible D gene is TRBD1 (5 bases). Germline CDR1 SQVTM, CDR2 ANQGSEA. Trimming removed 6 bases at V and 5 bases at J, with 23 bases between. The length of the CDR3 is 15 residues. The chain's CDR3 is CSVGRPGRALDEQYF. CDR3 sequence (DNA): TGCAGCGTGGGCCGACCAGGGCGAGCTTTAGACGAGCAGTACTTC.